This entry features one T cell receptor (beta chain) sequence. Antigen specificity is unknown. The data stem from a study of beta chain features in type 1 diabetes. For the study at large: Sorted cells from all samples, numbering roughly 100 million, were examined.

cDNA synthesis used the whole RNA isolate, giving expressed TCRB sequences. Profiled with immunoSEQ multiplex PCR; TCRdb holds only in-frame clones, not every one. The data hold approximately 120,000 clones, with about 18% observed a single time. Sorted populations all had greater than 95% purity. Study-wide results and limits: Moderate yet significant TCRB CDR3 shortening was seen in Type 1 diabetes patients in all four CD4+ subsets. Here, the possible influence of HLA type (on TCRB rearrangement) remained unresolved. Patients with type 1 diabetes showed fewer VDJ junction insertions and more deletions.

Germline loops: CDR1 LGHNA, CDR2 YSLEER. V lost 0 bases and J lost 3, with 12 bases in between. The CDR3 has 16 amino acids. This receptor was identified in a man in his late teens or twenties with type 1 diabetes. Source material: central memory CD4+ T cells from blood. The rearrangement links TRBV4-3 to TRBJ2-1, with D unclear. The CDR3 loop is CASSQDPPPNYNEQFF. CDR3 in DNA: TGCGCCAGCAGCCAAGATCCCCCGCCGAACTACAATGAGCAGTTCTTC.